The clone carrying this TCR beta chain was picked up one time. CDR3 length equals 14 residues. The germline V gene has CDR1 MNHEY and CDR2 SVGAGI. V was pared by 6 bases and J by 1 base, with 12 bases between. Per the authors' pipeline: Counts of nucleated cells, estimated from reference gene primer amplification, were obtained. Repertoires were generated with immunoSEQ multiplex PCR, while TCRdb's copy carries only in-frame clones and drops some. The DNA was the basis for D and trimming; V, J and clone size are from that table. The profile covers around 200,000 clones, with more than 80% appearing a single time and more than 9% taken by the ten largest. The data originate from a study of blood T cell repertoires in COVID-19. Study summary: The United States, Italy and Spain were the sources of the acute and convalescent COVID-19 samples.

This sequence joins TRBV6-5 and TRBJ1-1; D gene uncertain. This receptor was taken from a woman at least 80 years old with acute or convalescent COVID-19. Material for sequencing was peripheral blood. In nucleotides, the CDR3 is TGTGCCAGCAGCCACGGGGAGGAGAACACTGAAGCTTTCTTT. Translated, it gives CASSHGEENTEAFF.